These 28 T cell receptor beta chains came from one sample sequenced in a study of blood T cell repertoires in COVID-19. The repertoire was sequenced with immunoSEQ multiplex PCR; TCRdb's copy has only in-frame clones and lacks some. The data hold over 200,000 clones, with around 89% observed a single time. Sequencing was performed on peripheral blood. The source of these receptors is a man between 60 and 70 years old who had recovered from COVID-19.

V is TRBV12-5 and J is TRBJ2-1, with D possibly TRBD2 on 6 matching bases. Germline V gene lookup returns CDR1 LGHNT and CDR2 FRNRAP. The CDR3 runs 15 residues. The V and J ends lost 2 bases and 6 bases respectively, with 14 bases between them. The CDR3 spells CASGLYPPLANEQFF. The CDR3 region has the DNA TGTGCTAGTGGTTTGTACCCCCCACTAGCCAATGAGCAGTTCTTC.

The chain has TRBV4-2 and TRBJ1-3, with D maybe TRBD1 (5 bases). This CDR3 spans 17 amino acids. V shed 1 base and J shed 2 bases, with 15 bases lying between them. The germline CDR1 and CDR2 sequences are LGHNA and YNFKEQ. The CDR3 sequence is CASSQVSAQVAGNTIYF. The CDR3 DNA is TGTGCCAGCAGCCAAGTGAGTGCACAGGTTGCTGGAAACACCATATATTTT.

This rearrangement joins TRBV5-8 to TRBJ1-1; D is undetermined. The germline CDR1 and CDR2 sequences are SGHTS and YDEGEE. This CDR3 spans 15 amino acids. V dropped 4 bases and J dropped 1 base, with 14 bases sitting between them. This CDR3 reads CASSIFGRGNTEAFF. The CDR3 region has the DNA TGTGCCAGCAGCATTTTTGGGCGGGGGAACACTGAAGCTTTCTTT.

The chain uses TRBV24-1 and TRBJ2-5, with D perhaps TRBD1 (6 bases). The CDR3 has 14 amino acids. V lost 4 bases and J lost 5, with 13 bases in between. The germline V gene encodes CDR1 KGHDR and CDR2 SFDVKD. CDR3 sequence (DNA): TGTGCCACCAGTGACTTAGGGACAACGGAGACCCAGTACTTC. Its protein is CATSDLGTTETQYF.

The chain carries TRBV23-1 and TRBJ2-6; 7 bases align to TRBD1. TRBV23-1 is labeled an ORF, and its function is uncertain. V shed 2 bases and J 0 bases; nucleotides not matched to a gene: 1. This CDR3 comprises 16 residues. CDR3 sequence reads: CASSQNRGSGANVLTF. For the CDR3, the DNA is TGCGCCAGCAGTCAAAACAGGGGCTCTGGGGCCAACGTCCTGACTTTC.

This clone has just one count. The chain joins TRBV6-5 to TRBJ1-5; 11 bases match TRBD1. The J segment lost 3 bases and the V segment lost 6 bases, leaving 4 bases of the junction unmatched. From germline, CDR1 is MNHEY and CDR2 SVGAGI. The CDR3 length is 15 residues. This CDR3 is CASRRDRGNNQPQHF. CDR3 in DNA: TGTGCCAGCAGAAGGGACAGGGGGAACAATCAGCCCCAGCATTTT.

This clone was picked up a small number of times. The rearrangement uses TRBV5-5 and TRBJ1-1; D is perhaps TRBD1 (6 bases). CDR3 length equals 15 residues. Per the germline V gene, CDR1 is SGHKS and CDR2 is YYEKEE (reference sequence). The V end lost 0 bases, the J end lost 1 base, and 10 bases lay between the germline ends. The CDR3 DNA is TGTGCCAGCAGCTTGGCCAGCAGGGGGAACACTGAAGCTTTCTTT. Translating gives CASSLASRGNTEAFF.

The chain couples TRBV5-1 to TRBJ2-1, with TRBD1 matching 7 bases. V lost 0 bases, J lost 9 bases, and 9 bases stayed unmatched. Germline V gene lookup returns CDR1 SGHRS and CDR2 YFSETQ. The CDR3 runs 15 residues. The CDR3 region is CASSLEGQALGEQFF. The CDR3 region has the DNA TGCGCCAGCAGCTTGGAAGGACAGGCATTAGGTGAGCAGTTCTTC.

This sequence joins TRBV2 and TRBJ1-4, with D tentatively TRBD1 (5 bases). Per germline, CDR1 SNHLY and CDR2 FYNNEI. V shed 0 bases and J shed 7 bases, with 12 bases lying between them. The CDR3 length is 15 residues. The CDR3 is CASSEARGFTEKLFF. CDR3 in DNA: TGTGCCAGCAGTGAAGCGCGGGGGTTTACTGAAAAACTGTTTTTT.

CDR3 region: CASSDRSYGYTF. As DNA, the CDR3 is TGTGCCAGCAGCGACCGGAGCTATGGCTACACCTTC. The chain has TRBV7-9 and TRBJ1-2; D remains unclear. The CDR3 spans 12 residues. Germline CDR1 SEHNR, CDR2 FQNEAQ (reference sequence). V was cut by 5 bases and J by 4 bases, with 8 bases left in between.

This chain joins TRBV13 and TRBJ2-5, with D perhaps matching TRBD1 (5 bases). Germline CDR1 reads PRHDT; CDR2 reads FYEKMQ (reference sequence). The CDR3 spans 16 residues. Trimming took 3 bases from V and 0 from J, leaving 14 bases between them. The CDR3 here is CASSFRTTEYQETQYF. As DNA, the CDR3 is TGTGCCAGCAGCTTTCGGACAACAGAGTACCAAGAGACCCAGTACTTC.

This chain links TRBV19 with TRBJ1-5; D is ambiguous. With 7 bases removed from V and 0 bases from J, the gap between germline ends came to 10 bases. The germline CDR1 and CDR2 sequences are LNHDA and SQIVND (reference sequence). The CDR3 spans 14 residues. In DNA form, the CDR3 reads TGTGCCAGTATAGAGACATATAGCAATCAGCCCCAGCATTTT. Its protein is CASIETYSNQPQHF.

CDR3 loop: CASGKGGAGYGYTF. The CDR3, as DNA: TGTGCCAGTGGGAAAGGGGGCGCTGGTTATGGCTACACCTTC. The J gene is TRBJ1-2, the V gene TRBV2, with 7 nucleotides matching TRBD1. Germline loops: CDR1 SNHLY, CDR2 FYNNEI. There are 14 residues in the CDR3. V dropped 9 bases and J dropped 5; count of bases not matched to a gene: 12.

This clone appeared a single time. V is TRBV7-2 and J is TRBJ2-3; D is ambiguous. Germline CDR1 reads SGHTA; CDR2 reads FQGNSA. The CDR3 is made up of 13 amino acids. V was cut by 0 bases and J by 6 bases, with 7 bases left in between. CDR3 amino acids: CASSLARSDTQYF. The CDR3 DNA reads as TGTGCCAGCAGCTTAGCCAGGTCCGATACGCAGTATTTT.

V gene TRBV7-7 combines with J gene TRBJ1-5; no clear D. CDR1 and CDR2 from the germline V gene are SSHAT and FNYEAQ (reference sequence). The CDR3 is made up of 9 amino acids. This CDR3 reads CARNQPQHF. The CDR3 nucleotides read TGTGCTAGAAATCAGCCCCAGCATTTT.

This chain links TRBV5-1 with TRBJ1-4; D remains unclear. The CDR3 consists of 13 residues. Germline CDR1 is SGHRS and CDR2 is YFSETQ. The ends were cut back, 5 bases at V and 0 bases at J, with 5 bases in the middle. The CDR3 DNA follows: TGCGCCAGCAGTTCAGCAACTAATGAAAAACTGTTTTTT. This gives the protein CASSSATNEKLFF.

This clone appeared a single time. The J gene is TRBJ2-3, the V gene TRBV5-1; weak D call: TRBD1 (6 bases). V was shortened by 2 bases and J by 4 bases, with 8 bases between the two germline ends. Per the germline V gene, CDR1 is SGHRS and CDR2 is YFSETQ. This CDR3 has 13 residues. As DNA, the CDR3 is TGCGCCAGCAGCTTCTCAGGGGCAGATACGCAGTATTTT. Its protein product is CASSFSGADTQYF.

This chain connects TRBV5-5 to TRBJ1-5; possible D gene TRBD1, 6 bases. This CDR3 is 16 amino acids long. V lost 0 bases and J lost 2, with 12 bases in between. Germline values: CDR1 SGHKS, CDR2 YYEKEE (reference sequence). In DNA, the CDR3 is TGTGCCAGCAGCTTGGACAGGGTTTGGGGCAATCAGCCCCAGCATTTT. It encodes CASSLDRVWGNQPQHF.

The V and J genes are TRBV5-4 and TRBJ2-7, with 8 nucleotides matching TRBD1. Germline-derived CDR1 and CDR2 are SGHNT and YYREEE (reference sequence). V shed 0 bases, J shed 2 bases, and the junction held 7 bases outside the gene matches. The CDR3 totals 16 residues. The CDR3, as DNA: TGTGCCAGCAGCTTGGCATCCGGGACAGGTGCCTACGAGCAGTACTTC. Translated: CASSLASGTGAYEQYF.

The gene calls are TRBV7-9 and TRBJ1-1; 10 nucleotides align to TRBD1. Germline V lookup: CDR1 SEHNR, CDR2 FQNEAQ (reference sequence). CDR3 length: 15 amino acids. V gave up 4 bases and J gave up 5 bases; unmatched junction bases: 7. CDR3 in amino acids: CASSSAGQGKTEAFF. CDR3 bases: TGTGCCAGCAGCTCCGCGGGACAGGGGAAAACTGAAGCTTTCTTT.

The V call is TRBV5-1, the J call TRBJ2-7, with TRBD1 matching 10 bases. V was clipped by 4 bases and J by 0 bases; unmatched bases: 13. CDR3 size: 18 residues. CDR1 SGHRS and CDR2 YFSETQ come from the germline V gene. Here the CDR3 reads CASSEIIRTGGSSYEQYF. The CDR3 DNA is TGCGCCAGCAGCGAAATTATTAGGACAGGGGGGAGCTCCTACGAGCAGTACTTC.

The rearrangement links TRBV25-1 to TRBJ2-5; TRBD2 matches 8 bases. Trimming removed 2 bases from V and 1 base from J; junction bases left unmatched: 3. The CDR3 extends over 15 amino acids. Germline assignment: CDR1 MGHDK and CDR2 SYGVNS. The CDR3: CASSESGLAQETQYF. CDR3 DNA: TGTGCCAGCAGTGAAAGCGGACTAGCCCAAGAGACCCAGTACTTC.

The chain links TRBV6-1 to TRBJ2-7; the D gene is possibly TRBD2 (6 bases). Trimming stripped 1 base from V and 5 bases from J, with 18 bases between. Germline V gives CDR1 MNHNS, CDR2 SASEGT. The CDR3 spans 16 residues. CDR3 nucleotides: TGTGCCAGCAGTGAAGTGGGGTCCGGGGGTGTCGACGAGCAGTACTTC. Translated: CASSEVGSGGVDEQYF.

The chain combines TRBV21-1 with TRBJ2-7; TRBD1 is taken as the D call from the table, unchecked against the DNA. TRBV21-1 is flagged as a pseudogene. This CDR3 spans 15 amino acids. The CDR3 protein is CASSMGTVSTYEQYF. The CDR3, as DNA: TGTGCCAGCAGCATGGGTACAGTTTCTACCTACGAGCAGTACTTC.

The chain carries TRBV14 and TRBJ2-3; 10 bases align to TRBD2. In germline, CDR1 is SGHDN, CDR2 FVKESK. This CDR3 spans 17 amino acids. V gave up 4 bases and J gave up 0 bases; unmatched junction bases: 7. The CDR3 nucleotides are TGTGCCAGCAGCCGAGACGTGACTAGCGGGAGCACAGATACGCAGTATTTT. Its protein product is CASSRDVTSGSTDTQYF.

This clone occurred once. This chain joins TRBV19 and TRBJ2-7, with 11 bases matching TRBD1. The ends lost 3 bases at V and 6 bases at J; junction bases unmatched: 7. This CDR3 is 15 amino acids long. Germline CDR1 and CDR2: LNHDA and SQIVND (reference sequence). The DNA for the CDR3 is TGTGCCAGTAGTATCGGGACAGGGGGTACAGGCGAGCAGTACTTC. Residues: CASSIGTGGTGEQYF. Based on the CDR3 plus reference TRBV19 and TRBJ2-7, the full variable domain is DGGITQSPKYLFRKEGQNVTLSCEQNLNHDAMYWYRQDPGQGLRLIYYSQIVNDFQKGDIAEGYSVSREKKESFPLTVTSAQKNPTAFYLCASSIGTGGTGEQYFGPGTRLTVT.

V is TRBV13 and J is TRBJ2-7; the D gene is possibly TRBD1 (6 bases). In germline, CDR1 is PRHDT, CDR2 FYEKMQ (reference sequence). Deletions cut 4 bases from V and 6 bases from J, with 22 bases between. There are 16 residues in the CDR3. The CDR3 region is CASSSKQGRGPSEQYF. Here the CDR3 DNA reads TGTGCCAGCAGCTCAAAACAGGGTAGAGGTCCTTCCGAGCAGTACTTC.

The genes are TRBV19 and TRBJ1-5; 10 bases fit TRBD1. V dropped 2 bases and J dropped 7; count of bases not matched to a gene: 8. This CDR3 contains 16 residues. CDR1 is LNHDA and CDR2 is SQIVND in the germline V gene (reference sequence). This CDR3 is CASSIIRQGAPQPQHF. CDR3 DNA: TGTGCCAGTAGTATAATTCGACAGGGGGCTCCCCAGCCCCAGCATTTT.